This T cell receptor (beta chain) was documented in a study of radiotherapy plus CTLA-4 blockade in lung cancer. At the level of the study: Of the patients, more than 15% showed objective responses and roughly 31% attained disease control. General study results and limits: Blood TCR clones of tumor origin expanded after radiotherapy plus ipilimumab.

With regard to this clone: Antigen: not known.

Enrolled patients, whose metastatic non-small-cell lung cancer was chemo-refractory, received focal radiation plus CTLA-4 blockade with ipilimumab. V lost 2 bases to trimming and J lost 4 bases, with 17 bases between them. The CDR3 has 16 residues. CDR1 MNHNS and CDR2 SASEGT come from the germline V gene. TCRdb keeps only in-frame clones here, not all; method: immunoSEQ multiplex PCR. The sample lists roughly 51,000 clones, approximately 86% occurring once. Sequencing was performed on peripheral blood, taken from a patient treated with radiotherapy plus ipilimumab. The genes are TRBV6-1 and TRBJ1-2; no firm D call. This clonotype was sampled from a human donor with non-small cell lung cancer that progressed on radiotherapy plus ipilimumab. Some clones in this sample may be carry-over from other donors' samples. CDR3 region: CASSENAGLGSYGYTF. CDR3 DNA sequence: TGTGCCAGCAGTGAAAATGCCGGACTAGGATCCTATGGCTACACCTTC.